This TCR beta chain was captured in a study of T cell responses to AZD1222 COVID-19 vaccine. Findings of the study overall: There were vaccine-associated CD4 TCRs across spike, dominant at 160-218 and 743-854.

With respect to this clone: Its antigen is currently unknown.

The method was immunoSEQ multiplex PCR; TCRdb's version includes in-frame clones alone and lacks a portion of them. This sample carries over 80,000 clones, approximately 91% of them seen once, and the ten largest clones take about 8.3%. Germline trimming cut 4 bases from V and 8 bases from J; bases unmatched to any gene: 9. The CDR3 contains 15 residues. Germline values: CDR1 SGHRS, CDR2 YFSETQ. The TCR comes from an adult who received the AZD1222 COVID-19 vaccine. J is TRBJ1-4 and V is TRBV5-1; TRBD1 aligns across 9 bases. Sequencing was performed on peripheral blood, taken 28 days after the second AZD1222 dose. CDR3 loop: CASSGGGTGNEKLFF. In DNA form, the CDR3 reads TGCGCCAGCAGCGGTGGGGGGACAGGGAACGAAAAACTGTTTTTT.